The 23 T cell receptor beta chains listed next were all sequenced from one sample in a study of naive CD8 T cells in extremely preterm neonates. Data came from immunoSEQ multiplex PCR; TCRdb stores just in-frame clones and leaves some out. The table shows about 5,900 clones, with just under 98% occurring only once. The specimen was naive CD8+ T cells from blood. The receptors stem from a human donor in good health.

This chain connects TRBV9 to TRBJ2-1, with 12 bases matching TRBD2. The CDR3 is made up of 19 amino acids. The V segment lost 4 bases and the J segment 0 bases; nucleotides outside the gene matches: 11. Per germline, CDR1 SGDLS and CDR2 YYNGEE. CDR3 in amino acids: CASSSSPGLAGFSYNEQFF. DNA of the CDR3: TGTGCCAGCAGCTCGAGCCCCGGACTAGCGGGGTTCTCCTACAATGAGCAGTTCTTC.

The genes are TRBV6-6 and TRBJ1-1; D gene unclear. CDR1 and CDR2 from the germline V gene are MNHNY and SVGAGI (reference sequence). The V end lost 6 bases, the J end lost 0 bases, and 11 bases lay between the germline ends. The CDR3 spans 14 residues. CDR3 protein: CASSRLSMNTEAFF. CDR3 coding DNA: TGTGCCAGCAGCCGACTCAGCATGAACACTGAAGCTTTCTTT.

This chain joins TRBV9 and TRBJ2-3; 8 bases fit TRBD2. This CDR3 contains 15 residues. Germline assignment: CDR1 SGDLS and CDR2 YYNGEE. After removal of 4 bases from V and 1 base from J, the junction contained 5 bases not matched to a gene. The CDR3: CASSYGLARTDTQYF. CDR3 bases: TGTGCCAGCAGCTATGGACTAGCACGCACAGATACGCAGTATTTT.

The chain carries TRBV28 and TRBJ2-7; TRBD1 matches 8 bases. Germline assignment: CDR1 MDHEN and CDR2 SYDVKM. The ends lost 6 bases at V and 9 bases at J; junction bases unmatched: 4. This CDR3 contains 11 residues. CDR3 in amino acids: CASSHGQGQYF. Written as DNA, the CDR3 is TGTGCCAGCAGCCACGGACAGGGGCAGTACTTC.

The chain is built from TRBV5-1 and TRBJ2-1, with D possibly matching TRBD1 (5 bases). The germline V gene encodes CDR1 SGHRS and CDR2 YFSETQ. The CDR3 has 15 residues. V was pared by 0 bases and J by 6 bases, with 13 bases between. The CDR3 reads CASSLEGRVSNEQFF. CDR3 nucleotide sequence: TGCGCCAGCAGCTTGGAGGGCAGGGTCAGCAATGAGCAGTTCTTC.

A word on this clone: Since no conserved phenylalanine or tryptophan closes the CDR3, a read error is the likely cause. CDR3 residues: CASSVNRGMNTEAFL. As DNA, the CDR3 is TGTGCCAGCAGTGTCAACAGGGGCATGAACACTGAAGCTTTCCTT. The rearrangement uses TRBV6-6 and TRBJ1-1; 7 bases map to TRBD1. Germline CDR1 MNHNY, CDR2 SVGAGI (reference sequence). The CDR3 runs to 15 residues. V shed 5 bases, J shed 0 bases, and the junction held 6 bases outside the gene matches.

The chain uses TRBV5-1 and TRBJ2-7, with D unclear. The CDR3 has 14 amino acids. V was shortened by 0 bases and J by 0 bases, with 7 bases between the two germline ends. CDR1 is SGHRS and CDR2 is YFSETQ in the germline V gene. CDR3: CASSLGVGSYEQYF. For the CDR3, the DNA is TGCGCCAGCAGCTTGGGTGTCGGCTCCTACGAGCAGTACTTC.

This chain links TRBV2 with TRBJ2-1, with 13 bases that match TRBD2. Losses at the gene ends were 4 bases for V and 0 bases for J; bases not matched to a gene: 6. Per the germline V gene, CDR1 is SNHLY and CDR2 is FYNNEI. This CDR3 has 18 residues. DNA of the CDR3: TGTGCCAGCAGTGTCGAGACTAGCGGGAGGCGCTCCTACAATGAGCAGTTCTTC. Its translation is CASSVETSGRRSYNEQFF. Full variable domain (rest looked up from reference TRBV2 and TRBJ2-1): EPEVTQTPSHQVTQMGQEVILRCVPISNHLYFYWYRQILGQKVEFLVSFYNNEISEKSEIFDDQFSVERPDGSNFTLKIRSTKLEDSAMYFCASSVETSGRRSYNEQFFGPGTRLTVL.

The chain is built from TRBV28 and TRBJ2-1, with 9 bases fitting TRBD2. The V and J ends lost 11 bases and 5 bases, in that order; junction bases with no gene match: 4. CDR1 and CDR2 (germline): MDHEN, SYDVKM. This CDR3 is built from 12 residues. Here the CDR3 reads CAGAGGDNEQFF. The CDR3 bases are TGTGCCGGGGCGGGAGGGGACAATGAGCAGTTCTTC.

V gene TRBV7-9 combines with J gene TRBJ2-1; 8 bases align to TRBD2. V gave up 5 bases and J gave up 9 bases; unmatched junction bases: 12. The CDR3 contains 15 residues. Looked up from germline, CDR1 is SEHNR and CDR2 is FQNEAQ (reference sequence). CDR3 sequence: CASSDRLGRGVEQFF. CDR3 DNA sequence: TGTGCCAGCAGCGATAGACTGGGGCGGGGGGTTGAGCAGTTCTTC.

CDR3 DNA: TGTGCCAGCAGTTACCACGGGACAGACAACTATGGCTACACCTTC. Protein: CASSYHGTDNYGYTF. The chain links TRBV6-5 to TRBJ1-2; 7 nucleotides match TRBD1. The CDR3 extends over 15 amino acids. J gave up 2 bases and V 2 bases, and 5 bases lay outside the gene matches. The germline V gene has CDR1 MNHEY and CDR2 SVGAGI.

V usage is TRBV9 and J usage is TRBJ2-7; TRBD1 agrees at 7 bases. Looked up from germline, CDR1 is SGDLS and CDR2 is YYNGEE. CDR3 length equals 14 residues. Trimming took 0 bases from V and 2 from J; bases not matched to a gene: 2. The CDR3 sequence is CASSVGTGTYEQYF. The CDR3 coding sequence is TGTGCCAGCAGCGTAGGGACAGGAACCTACGAGCAGTACTTC.

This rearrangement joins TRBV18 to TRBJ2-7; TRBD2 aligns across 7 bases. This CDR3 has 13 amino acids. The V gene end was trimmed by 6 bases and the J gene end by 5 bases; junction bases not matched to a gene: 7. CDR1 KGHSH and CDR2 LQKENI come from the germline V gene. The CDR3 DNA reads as TGTGCCAGCTCCCCTGGGGGGGGGAACGAGCAGTACTTC. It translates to CASSPGGGNEQYF.

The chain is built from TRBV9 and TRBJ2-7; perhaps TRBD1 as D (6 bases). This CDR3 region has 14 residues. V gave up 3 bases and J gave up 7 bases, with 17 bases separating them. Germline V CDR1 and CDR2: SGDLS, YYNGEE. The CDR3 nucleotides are TGTGCCAGCAGCGCTATGTTACAGGGTGGGGAGCAGTACTTC. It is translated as CASSAMLQGGEQYF. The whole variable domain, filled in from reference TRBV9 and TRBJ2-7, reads DSGVTQTPKHLITATGQRVTLRCSPRSGDLSVYWYQQSLDQGLQFLIQYYNGEERAKGNILERFSAQQFPDLHSELNLSSLELGDSALYFCASSAMLQGGEQYFGPGTRLTVT.

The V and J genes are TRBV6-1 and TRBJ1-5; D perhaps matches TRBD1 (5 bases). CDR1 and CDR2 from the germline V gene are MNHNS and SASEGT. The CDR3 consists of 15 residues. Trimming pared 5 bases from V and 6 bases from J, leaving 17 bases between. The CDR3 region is CASSPGRGPGQPQHF. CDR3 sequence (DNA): TGTGCCAGCAGTCCGGGGCGGGGACCGGGTCAGCCCCAGCATTTT.

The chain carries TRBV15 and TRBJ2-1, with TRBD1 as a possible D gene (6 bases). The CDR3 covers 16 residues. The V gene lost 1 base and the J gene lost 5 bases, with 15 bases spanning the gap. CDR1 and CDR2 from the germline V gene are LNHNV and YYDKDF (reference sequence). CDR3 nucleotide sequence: TGTGCCACCAGCAGAGCCGGACAGATCCGAGACAATGAGCAGTTCTTC. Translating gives CATSRAGQIRDNEQFF.

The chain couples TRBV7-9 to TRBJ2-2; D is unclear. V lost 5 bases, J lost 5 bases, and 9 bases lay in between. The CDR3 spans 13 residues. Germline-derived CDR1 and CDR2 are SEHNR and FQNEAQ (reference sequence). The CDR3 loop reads CASSPYLTGELFF. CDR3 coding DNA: TGTGCCAGCAGCCCCTATCTAACCGGGGAGCTGTTTTTT. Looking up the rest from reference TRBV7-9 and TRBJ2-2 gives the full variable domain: DTGVSQNPRHKITKRGQNVTFRCDPISEHNRLYWYRQTLGQGPEFLTYFQNEAQLEKSRLLSDRFSAERPKGSFSTLEIQRTEQGDSAMYLCASSPYLTGELFFGEGSRLTVL.

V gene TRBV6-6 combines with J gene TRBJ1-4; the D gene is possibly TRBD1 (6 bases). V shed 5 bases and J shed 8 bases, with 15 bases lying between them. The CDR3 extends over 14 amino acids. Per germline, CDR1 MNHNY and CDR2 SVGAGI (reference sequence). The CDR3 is CASSLQGFSEKLFF. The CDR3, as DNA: TGTGCCAGCAGTCTACAGGGATTTAGCGAAAAACTGTTTTTT.

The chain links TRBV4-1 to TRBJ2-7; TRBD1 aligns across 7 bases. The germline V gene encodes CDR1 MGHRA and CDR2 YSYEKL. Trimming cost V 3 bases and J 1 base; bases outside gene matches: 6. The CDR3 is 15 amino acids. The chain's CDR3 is CASSQMTGKSYEQYF. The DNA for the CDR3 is TGCGCCAGCAGCCAGATGACAGGGAAGTCCTACGAGCAGTACTTC.

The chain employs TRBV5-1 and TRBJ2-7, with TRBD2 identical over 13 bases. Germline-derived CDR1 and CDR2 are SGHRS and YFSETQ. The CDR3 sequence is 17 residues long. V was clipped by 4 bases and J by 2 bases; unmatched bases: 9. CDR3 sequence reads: CASSTSGTSGTTYEQYF. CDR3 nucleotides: TGCGCCAGCAGCACCTCCGGGACTAGCGGGACAACCTACGAGCAGTACTTC.

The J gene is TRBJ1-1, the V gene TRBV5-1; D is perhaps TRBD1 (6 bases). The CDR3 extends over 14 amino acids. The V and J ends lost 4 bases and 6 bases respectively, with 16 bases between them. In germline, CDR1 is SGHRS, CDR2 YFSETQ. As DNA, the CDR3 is TGCGCCAGCAGCCCGGACAGACCCGCCCCTGAAGCTTTCTTT. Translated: CASSPDRPAPEAFF.

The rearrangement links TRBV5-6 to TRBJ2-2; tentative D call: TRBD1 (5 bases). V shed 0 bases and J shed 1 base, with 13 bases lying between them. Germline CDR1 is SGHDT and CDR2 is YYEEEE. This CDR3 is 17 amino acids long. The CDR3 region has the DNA TGTGCCAGCAGCTTGGTGAGGTCTAGGGGGAACACCGGGGAGCTGTTTTTT. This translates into CASSLVRSRGNTGELFF.

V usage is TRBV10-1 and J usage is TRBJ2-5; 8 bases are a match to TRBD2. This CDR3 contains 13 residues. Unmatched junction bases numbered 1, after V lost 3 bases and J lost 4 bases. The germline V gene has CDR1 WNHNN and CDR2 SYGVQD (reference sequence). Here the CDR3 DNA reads TGCGCCAGCAGTGAAACTAGCGGAGAGACCCAGTACTTC. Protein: CASSETSGETQYF.